This is a list of T cell receptor beta chains from one sample in a study of T-cell reconstitution after alpha-beta-depleted transplantation in children. One entry per CDR3 protein, called by TCRdb with MiXCR from the PCR reads. The profile shows about 290,000 distinct CDR3 sequences, 7.5% to 9% of them singletons. The sequencing here drew on peripheral blood, taken 360 days after TCRalphabeta/CD19-depleted stem cell transplant. The source of these receptors is a female patient aged 2 to 10 who had a stem cell transplant for Fanconi anemia, so the T cells may come from the graft donor. The CDR3 runs from the conserved cysteine through the conserved F or W.

j_gene | v_gene | len | CDR3aa
TRBJ2-7 | TRBV6-1 | 14 | CASSGGQLTYEQYF
TRBJ1-4 | TRBV18 | 20 | CASSPISVRAGRSTNEKLFF
TRBJ2-7 | TRBV6-2/TRBV6-3 | 14 | CASSNRGEVNEQYF
TRBJ2-7 | TRBV12-3/TRBV12-4 | 12 | CASSGQTYEQYF
TRBJ2-7 | TRBV20-1 | 13 | CSARAPHNYEQYF
TRBJ1-6 | TRBV18 | 14 | CASSEESNLSPLHF
TRBJ2-2 | TRBV2 | 12 | CASRRQSGELFF
TRBJ2-5 | TRBV10-3 | 15 | CAISDTGGKQETQYF
TRBJ2-5 | TRBV12-3/TRBV12-4 | 13 | CASSTTGQETQYF
TRBJ1-1 | TRBV7-9 | 12 | CASSDRVTEAFF
TRBJ1-1 | TRBV28 | 13 | CASRPSGSSEAFF
TRBJ1-1 | TRBV7-6 | 14 | CASSPPGWNTEAFF
TRBJ2-2 | TRBV24-1 | 15 | CATSRTDPNTGELFF
TRBJ2-2 | TRBV5-1 | 15 | CASSLSGAQGGELFF
TRBJ2-5 | TRBV10-1 | 13 | CASSERAKETQYF
TRBJ1-5 | TRBV7-2 | 17 | CASSLVGSALSNQPQHF
TRBJ2-3 | TRBV7-2 | 15 | CASSIRTSGSDTQYF
TRBJ2-4 | TRBV6-5 | 16 | CASTMKGLRGKNIQYF
TRBJ1-2 | TRBV10-2 | 13 | CASSESRVDGYTF
TRBJ2-3 | TRBV27 | 13 | CASRISSTDTQYF
TRBJ1-1 | TRBV14 | 18 | CASSHQKGQGHSYTEAFF
TRBJ2-7 | TRBV20-1 | 12 | CSATRTSYEQYF
TRBJ1-4 | TRBV27 | 12 | CASSFIGEKLFF
TRBJ2-1 | TRBV5-1 | 13 | CATTRGGYNEQFF
TRBJ2-4 | TRBV2 | 13 | CASSVDRAAIQYF
TRBJ2-4 | TRBV12-3/TRBV12-4 | 16 | CASRSGLAGTKNIQYF
TRBJ1-1 | TRBV4-3 | 16 | CASSQVREGTGTEAFF
TRBJ2-4 | TRBV10-3 | 14 | CAISESKGQGIQYF
TRBJ2-3 | TRBV24-1 | 11 | CATSSADTQYF
TRBJ2-5 | TRBV10-3 | 13 | CAISVGAQETQYF
TRBJ2-7 | TRBV7-9 | 14 | CASTYRDSLDEQYF
TRBJ1-5 | TRBV29-1 | 15 | CSVARDTGRGGPQHF
TRBJ2-5 | TRBV15 | 12 | CATGQFQETQYF
TRBJ1-5 | TRBV10-3 | 14 | CAISVGGGNQPQHF
TRBJ1-1 | TRBV5-1 | 14 | CASSLTGEDTEAFF
TRBJ1-3 | TRBV29-1 | 13 | CSVGQSAGNTIYF
TRBJ2-7 | TRBV29-1 | 12 | CSVNLGTYEQYF
TRBJ1-5 | TRBV7-3 | 14 | CASSRTGPDQPQHF
TRBJ1-5 | TRBV27 | 17 | CASSSVTGAYSNQPQHF
TRBJ1-1 | TRBV7-3 | 14 | CASSLGPVNTEAFF
TRBJ2-3 | TRBV29-1 | 12 | CSVVFAVDTQYF
TRBJ2-5 | TRBV29-1 | 13 | CSVADRVAATQYF
TRBJ1-1 | TRBV7-9 | 12 | CASSPTGAEAFF
TRBJ2-3 | TRBV4-1 | 13 | CASRRTGTDTQYF
TRBJ2-7 | TRBV7-2 | 16 | CASSLASGGHSYEQYF
TRBJ1-5 | TRBV11-2 | 13 | CASSLDRGQPQHF
TRBJ2-3 | TRBV20-1 | 15 | CSARDPGLAGDTQYF
TRBJ1-2 | TRBV11-2 | 14 | CASSLGDRAYGYTF
TRBJ1-2 | TRBV10-3 | 11 | CAISRSGGYTF
TRBJ2-3 | TRBV6-2/TRBV6-3 | 15 | CASRMGHLSTDTQYF
TRBJ2-5 | TRBV29-1 | 12 | CSVEGLPETQYF
TRBJ2-1 | TRBV12-3/TRBV12-4 | 16 | CASSRLAGSSYNEQFF
TRBJ1-5 | TRBV10-2 | 13 | CASSESRGQPQHF
TRBJ1-1 | TRBV6-5 | 15 | CASSSHGSSHGEAFF